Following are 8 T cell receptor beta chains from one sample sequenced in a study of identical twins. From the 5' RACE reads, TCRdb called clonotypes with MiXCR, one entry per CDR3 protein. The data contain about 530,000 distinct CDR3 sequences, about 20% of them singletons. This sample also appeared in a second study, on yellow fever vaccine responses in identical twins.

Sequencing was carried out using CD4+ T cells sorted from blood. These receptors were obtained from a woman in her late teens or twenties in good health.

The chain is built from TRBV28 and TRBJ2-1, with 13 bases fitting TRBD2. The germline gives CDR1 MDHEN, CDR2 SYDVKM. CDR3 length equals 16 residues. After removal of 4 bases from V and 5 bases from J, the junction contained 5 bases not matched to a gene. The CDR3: CASSSAGTSGNNEQFF. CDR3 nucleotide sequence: TGTGCCAGCAGTTCCGCCGGGACTAGCGGGAACAATGAGCAGTTCTTC.

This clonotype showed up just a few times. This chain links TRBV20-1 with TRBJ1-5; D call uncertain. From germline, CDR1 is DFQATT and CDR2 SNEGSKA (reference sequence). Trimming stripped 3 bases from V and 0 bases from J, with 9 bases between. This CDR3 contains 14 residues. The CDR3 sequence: CSASRGDSNQPQHF. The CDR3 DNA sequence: TGCAGTGCTAGTCGAGGAGATAGCAATCAGCCCCAGCATTTT.

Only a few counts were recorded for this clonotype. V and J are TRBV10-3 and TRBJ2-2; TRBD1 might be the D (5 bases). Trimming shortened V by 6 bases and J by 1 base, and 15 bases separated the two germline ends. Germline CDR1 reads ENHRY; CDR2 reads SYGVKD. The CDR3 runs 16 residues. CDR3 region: CAIRETASLNTGELFF. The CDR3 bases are TGTGCCATCAGGGAGACAGCCTCCCTGAACACCGGGGAGCTGTTTTTT.

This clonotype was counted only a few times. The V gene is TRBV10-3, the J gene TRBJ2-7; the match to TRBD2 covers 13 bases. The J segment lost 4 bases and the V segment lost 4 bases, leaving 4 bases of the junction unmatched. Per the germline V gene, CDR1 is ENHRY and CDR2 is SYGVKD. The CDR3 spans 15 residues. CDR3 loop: CAISGGTSGKYEQYV. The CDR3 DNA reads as TGTGCCATCAGTGGGGGGACTAGCGGGAAATACGAGCAGTACGTC.

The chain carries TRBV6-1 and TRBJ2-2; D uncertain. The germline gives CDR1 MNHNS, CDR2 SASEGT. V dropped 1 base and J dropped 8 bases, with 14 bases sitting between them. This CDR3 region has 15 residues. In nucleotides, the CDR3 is TGTGCCAGCAGTGAAGATCGGACCATTCGGGGGGAGCTGTTTTTT. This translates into CASSEDRTIRGELFF.

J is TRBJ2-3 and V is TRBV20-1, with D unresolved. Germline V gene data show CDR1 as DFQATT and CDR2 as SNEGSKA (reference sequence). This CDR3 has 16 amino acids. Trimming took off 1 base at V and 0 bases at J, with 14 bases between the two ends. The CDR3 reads CSARASKAPSTDTQYF. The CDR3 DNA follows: TGCAGTGCTAGAGCCTCCAAGGCTCCTAGCACAGATACGCAGTATTTT.

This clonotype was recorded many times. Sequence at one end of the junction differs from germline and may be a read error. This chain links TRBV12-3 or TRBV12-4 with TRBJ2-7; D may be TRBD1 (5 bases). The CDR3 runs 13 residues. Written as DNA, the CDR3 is TGTGCCAGCAGTTTAACGGACACCTACGGGCAGTACTTC. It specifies CASSLTDTYGQYF.

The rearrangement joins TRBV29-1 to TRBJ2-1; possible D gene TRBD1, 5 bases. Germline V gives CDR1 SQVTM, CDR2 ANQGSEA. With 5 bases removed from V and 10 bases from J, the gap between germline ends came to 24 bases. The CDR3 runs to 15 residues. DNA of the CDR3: TGCAGCGTTTCCGACAGCGTCCACCTCATAGGGGAGCAGTTCTTC. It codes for CSVSDSVHLIGEQFF.